This TCR beta chain was observed in a study of T cell changes during pregnancy in multiple sclerosis. Profiled with immunoSEQ multiplex PCR; TCRdb holds only in-frame clones, not every one. The sample has around 95,000 clones; roughly 94% are singletons. This CDR3 is 15 amino acids long. CDR1 is SGHNT and CDR2 is YENEEA in the germline V gene. Trimming cost V 11 bases and J 9 bases, with 25 bases left between them. This chain uses TRBV11-3 with TRBJ2-2; perhaps TRBD2 as D (5 bases). The sequence derives from a female donor in good health, enrolled as a control in a pregnancy study. The material was peripheral blood, obtained after pregnancy. The CDR3 sequence is CAGEIDGSRSRELFF. Here the CDR3 DNA reads TGTGCCGGGGAGATCGATGGGAGTCGGTCCAGGGAGCTGTTTTTT. Combining the CDR3 with reference TRBV11-3 and TRBJ2-2 gives the whole variable domain EAGVVQSPRYKIIEKKQPVAFWCNPISGHNTLYWYLQNLGQGPELLIRYENEEAVDDSQLPKDRFSAERLKGVDSTLKIQPAELGDSAVYLCAGEIDGSRSRELFFGEGSRLTVL.